This is a list of T cell receptor beta chains from one sample in a study of OX40 agonist ivuxolimab in advanced cancers. Assay used: immunoSEQ multiplex PCR; TCRdb lists only in-frame clones, some missing. The sample contains about 24,000 clones, roughly 85% of which appear only once. This material consisted of CD4+ or CD8+ T cells sorted from blood, taken in a trial of the OX40 agonist ivuxolimab. The origin of the receptors is an adult with an advanced solid tumor such as melanoma, head and neck, liver or kidney cancer. Each CDR3 is given with its conserved first and last residue. D genes are given only for firm matches. Not every row has a clone size; where given, it reads once, few, many or a size class.

v_gene	d_gene	j_gene	abundance	CDR3aa	CDR3nt
TRBV5-4	NA	TRBJ2-5	NA	CASSYRGDETQYF	TGTGCCAGCAGCTATCGAGGGGATGAGACCCAGTACTTC
TRBV19	NA	TRBJ1-3	NA	CASINRASGNTIYF	TGTGCCAGTATTAACAGGGCGTCAGGAAACACCATATATTTT
TRBV19	TRBD2	TRBJ2-2	NA	CASSMGGRFTGELFF	TGTGCCAGTAGTATGGGCGGGAGGTTCACCGGGGAGCTGTTTTTT
TRBV13	TRBD2	TRBJ2-7	once	CASSSSGGAREQYF	TGTGCCAGCAGTTCCAGCGGGGGGGCCCGTGAGCAGTACTTC
TRBV5-1	NA	TRBJ2-3	NA	CASSFSPPGEDTQYF	TGCGCCAGCAGCTTTTCCCCCCCGGGGGAAGATACGCAGTATTTT
TRBV11-3	NA	TRBJ2-7	once	CASSLASGPYEQYF	TGTGCCAGCAGCCTCGCCAGCGGCCCCTACGAGCAGTACTTC
TRBV5-5	NA	TRBJ1-1	NA	CASSLAGDTEAFF	TGTGCCAGCAGCTTAGCAGGGGACACTGAAGCTTTCTTT
TRBV19	NA	TRBJ2-7	NA	CASRDHYEQYF	TGTGCCAGTAGGGACCACTACGAGCAGTACTTC
TRBV9	NA	TRBJ2-7	NA	CASSVEEGVPYEQYF	TGTGCCAGCAGCGTAGAGGAGGGGGTTCCCTACGAGCAGTACTTC
TRBV7-8	NA	TRBJ2-7	NA	CASSPGRADEQYF	TGTGCCAGCAGCCCAGGACGGGCGGACGAGCAGTACTTC
TRBV4-2	TRBD2	TRBJ2-1	once	CASSRREQTSGTYNEQFF	TGTGCCAGCAGCCGACGGGAACAGACTAGCGGGACCTACAATGAGCAGTTCTTC
TRBV19	NA	TRBJ2-3	NA	CASSSGKREADTQYF	TGTGCCAGTAGTTCCGGGAAAAGGGAGGCAGATACGCAGTATTTT
TRBV6-1	NA	TRBJ2-7	NA	CASSEWYEQYF	TGTGCCAGCAGTGAATGGTACGAGCAGTACTTC
TRBV10-1	TRBD1	TRBJ2-2	once	CASSSTGGTGELFF	TGCGCCAGCAGTTCCACAGGGGGCACCGGGGAGCTGTTTTTT
TRBV6-5	NA	TRBJ2-2	NA	CASSYEATGELFF	TGTGCCAGCAGTTACGAGGCCACCGGGGAGCTGTTTTTT
TRBV6-1	TRBD1	TRBJ2-2	few	CASSGRQGDTGELFF	TGTGCCAGCAGTGGTAGACAGGGGGACACCGGGGAGCTGTTTTTT
TRBV19	NA	TRBJ1-5	NA	CASSIGAVPQHF	TGTGCCAGTAGTATAGGAGCGGTGCCCCAGCATTTT
TRBV6-4	NA	TRBJ2-5	NA	CAGRGPEGETQYF	TGTGCCGGAAGGGGCCCCGAGGGGGAGACCCAGTACTTC
TRBV5-4	NA	TRBJ1-2	NA	CASSLYRDPSGYTF	TGTGCCAGCAGCCTTTACAGGGACCCCTCAGGCTACACCTTC
TRBV2	NA	TRBJ2-3	NA	CASRRLGDAQYF	TGTGCCAGCAGGCGACTGGGGGATGCGCAGTATTTT